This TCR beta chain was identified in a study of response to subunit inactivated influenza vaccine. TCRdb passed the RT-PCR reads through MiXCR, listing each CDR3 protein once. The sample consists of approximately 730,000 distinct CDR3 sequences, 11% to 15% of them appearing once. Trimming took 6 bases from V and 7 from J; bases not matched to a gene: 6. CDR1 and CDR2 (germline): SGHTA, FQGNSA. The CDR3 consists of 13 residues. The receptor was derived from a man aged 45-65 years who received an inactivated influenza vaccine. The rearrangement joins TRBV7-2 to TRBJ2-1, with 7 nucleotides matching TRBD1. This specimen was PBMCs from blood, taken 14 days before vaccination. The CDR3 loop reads CASSRQGGNEQFF. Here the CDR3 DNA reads TGTGCCAGCAGTAGACAGGGTGGGAATGAGCAGTTCTTC.